This TCR beta chain was recorded in a study of blood T cell repertoires in COVID-19. About the study: Acute and convalescent COVID-19 specimens originated in the United States, Italy and Spain. T cells, B-cell-depleted T cells, or PBMCs provided the cDNA or gDNA that served as material.

The V gene end was trimmed by 0 bases and the J gene end by 4 bases; junction bases not matched to a gene: 4. This CDR3 region has 16 residues. Germline V gene lookup returns CDR1 SGHNT and CDR2 YYREEE (reference sequence). How the authors handled the data: Amplification with reference gene primers provided the estimates of nucleated cell counts. TCRdb's table, derived via immunoSEQ multiplex PCR, lists solely in-frame clones and lacks some. V and J calls and clone size come straight from that table; D and trimming were deduced from the DNA. The sample carries about 88,000 clones, roughly 84% recorded once.

The sequencing sample was made of peripheral blood. This receptor was obtained from an elderly woman with acute or convalescent COVID-19. The V call is TRBV5-4, the J call TRBJ2-2; 9 bases agree with TRBD2. The CDR3 nucleotides read TGTGCCAGCAGCTTGGCCCCGCGGGAGGGCACCGGGGAGCTGTTTTTT. The encoded protein is CASSLAPREGTGELFF.